One T cell receptor beta chain is described in this entry. This table comes from immunoSEQ multiplex PCR, and its TCRdb copy is limited to in-frame clones, with some not included. There are 65,000 to 95,000 clones in the sample; just over 85% occur only once, and under 5.5% lies in the top ten. The data were taken from a study of technical replicates of blood from a handful of donors. This receptor was taken from a human donor in good health. Some clones in this sample may be carry-over from other donors' samples. The sequenced material came from PBMCs.

The CDR3 sequence is CASRGGSQEQYF. The CDR3 DNA is TGCGCCAGCAGGGGGGGGAGCCAAGAGCAGTACTTC. This chain uses TRBV4-1 with TRBJ2-7, with 7 bases identical to TRBD2. The V gene's germline CDR1 is MGHRA and CDR2 YSYEKL. The CDR3 runs 12 residues. The V segment lost 6 bases and the J segment 7 bases; nucleotides outside the gene matches: 6.